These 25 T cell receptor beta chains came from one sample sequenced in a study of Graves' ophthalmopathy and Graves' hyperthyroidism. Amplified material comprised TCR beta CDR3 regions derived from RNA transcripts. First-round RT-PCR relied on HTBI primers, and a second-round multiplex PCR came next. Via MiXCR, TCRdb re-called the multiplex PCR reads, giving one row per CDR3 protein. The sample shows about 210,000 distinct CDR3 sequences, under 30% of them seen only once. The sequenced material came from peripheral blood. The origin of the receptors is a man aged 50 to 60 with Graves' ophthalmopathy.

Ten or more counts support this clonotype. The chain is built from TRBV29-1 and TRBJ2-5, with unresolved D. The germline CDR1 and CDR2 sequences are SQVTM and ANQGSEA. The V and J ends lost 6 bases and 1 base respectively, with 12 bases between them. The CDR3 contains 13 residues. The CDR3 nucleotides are TGCAGCGTCTGTTATGATGGCCAAGAGACCCAGTACTTC. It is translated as CSVCYDGQETQYF.

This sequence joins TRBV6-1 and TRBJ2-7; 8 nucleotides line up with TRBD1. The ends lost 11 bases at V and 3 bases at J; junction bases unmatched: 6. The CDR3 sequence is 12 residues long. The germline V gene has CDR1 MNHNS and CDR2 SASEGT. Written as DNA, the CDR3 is TGTGCCGCCGGGACAGGCGACTACGAGCAGTACTTC. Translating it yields CAAGTGDYEQYF.

CDR3 coding DNA: TGTGCCAGCAGTTTAGACAGGGGGGCTGAAGCTTTCTTT. Residues: CASSLDRGAEAFF. The chain couples TRBV12-3 or TRBV12-4 to TRBJ1-1; 8 bases agree with TRBD1. The CDR3 has 13 amino acids. With 1 base clipped from V and 6 bases from J, the junction kept 1 base outside the gene matches.

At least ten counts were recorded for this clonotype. This chain's CDR3 is CASRSLDSLDGYTF. In DNA form, the CDR3 reads TGTGCCAGTAGGAGCTTGGACAGCCTGGATGGCTACACCTTC. This rearrangement joins TRBV19 to TRBJ1-2; D is perhaps TRBD1 (6 bases). Germline V CDR1 and CDR2: LNHDA, SQIVND (reference sequence). CDR3 length equals 14 residues. The V and J ends lost 6 bases and 6 bases respectively, with 17 bases between them.

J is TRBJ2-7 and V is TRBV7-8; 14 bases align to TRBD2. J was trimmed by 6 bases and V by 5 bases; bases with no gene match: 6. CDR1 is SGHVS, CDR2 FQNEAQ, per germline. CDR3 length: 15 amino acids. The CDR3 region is CASSPGLAGDGEQYF. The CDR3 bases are TGTGCCAGCAGCCCGGGACTAGCGGGAGATGGCGAGCAGTACTTC.

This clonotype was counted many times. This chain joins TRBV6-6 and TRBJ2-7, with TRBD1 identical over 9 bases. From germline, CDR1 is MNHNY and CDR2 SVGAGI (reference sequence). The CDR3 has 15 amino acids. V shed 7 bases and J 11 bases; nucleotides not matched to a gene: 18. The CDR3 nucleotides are TGTGCCAGCAAAAGGCCGGGACAGGGCTTTCAGCGGGAGTACTTC. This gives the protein CASKRPGQGFQREYF.

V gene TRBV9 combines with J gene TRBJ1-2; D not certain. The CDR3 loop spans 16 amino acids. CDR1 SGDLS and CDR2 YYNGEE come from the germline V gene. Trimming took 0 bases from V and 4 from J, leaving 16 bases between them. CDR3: CASSVGLDVWGYGYTF. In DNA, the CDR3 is TGTGCCAGCAGCGTAGGACTAGATGTCTGGGGCTATGGCTACACCTTC.

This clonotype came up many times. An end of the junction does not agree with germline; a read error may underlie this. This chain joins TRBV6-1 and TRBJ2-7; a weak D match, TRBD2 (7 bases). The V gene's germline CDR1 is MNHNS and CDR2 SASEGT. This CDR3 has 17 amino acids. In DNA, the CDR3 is TGTGCCAGCAGCGAAGGCGGCGGGGGCCGGTCTGCCTACGAGCAGTACTTC. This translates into CASSEGGGGRSAYEQYF.

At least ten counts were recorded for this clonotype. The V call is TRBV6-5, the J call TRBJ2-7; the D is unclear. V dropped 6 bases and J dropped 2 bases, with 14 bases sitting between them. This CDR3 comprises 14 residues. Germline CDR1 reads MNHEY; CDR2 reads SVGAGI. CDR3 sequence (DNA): TGTGCCAGCAGGCCCACTATGCGTGCCTACGAGCAGTACTTC. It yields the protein CASRPTMRAYEQYF.

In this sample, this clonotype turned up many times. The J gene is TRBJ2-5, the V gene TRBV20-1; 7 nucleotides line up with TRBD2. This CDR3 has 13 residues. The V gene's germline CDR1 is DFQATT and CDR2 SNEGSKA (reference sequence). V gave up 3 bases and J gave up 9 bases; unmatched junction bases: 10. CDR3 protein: CSARREGAGAQYF. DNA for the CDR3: TGCAGTGCTAGGAGGGAGGGCGCTGGGGCCCAGTACTTC.

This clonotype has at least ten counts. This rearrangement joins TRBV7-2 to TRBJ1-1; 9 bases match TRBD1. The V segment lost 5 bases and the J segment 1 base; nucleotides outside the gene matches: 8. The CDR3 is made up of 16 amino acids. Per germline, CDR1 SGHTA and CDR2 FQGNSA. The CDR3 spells CASSPGTGMGNTEAFF. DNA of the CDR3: TGTGCCAGCAGCCCCGGGACAGGGATGGGGAACACTGAAGCTTTCTTT.

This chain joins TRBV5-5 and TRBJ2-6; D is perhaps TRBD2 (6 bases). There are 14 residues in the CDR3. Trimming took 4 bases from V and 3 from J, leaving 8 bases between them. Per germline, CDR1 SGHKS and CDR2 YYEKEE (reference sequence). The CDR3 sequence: CASSLGGGANVLTF. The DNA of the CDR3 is TGTGCCAGCAGCCTGGGGGGTGGGGCCAACGTCCTGACTTTC.

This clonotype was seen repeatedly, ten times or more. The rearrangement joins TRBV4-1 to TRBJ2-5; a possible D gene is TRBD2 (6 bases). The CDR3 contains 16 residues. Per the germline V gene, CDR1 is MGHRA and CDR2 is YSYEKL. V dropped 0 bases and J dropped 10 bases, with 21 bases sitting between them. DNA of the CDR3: TGCGCCAGCAGCCAAGATGCGGGCGGAGGGGCGTTAGACCAGTACTTC. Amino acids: CASSQDAGGGALDQYF.

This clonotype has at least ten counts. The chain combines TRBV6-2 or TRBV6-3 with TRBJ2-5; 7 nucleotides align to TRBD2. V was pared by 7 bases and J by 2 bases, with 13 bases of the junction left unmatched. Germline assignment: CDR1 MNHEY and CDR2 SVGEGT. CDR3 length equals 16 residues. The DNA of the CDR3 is TGTGCCAGCATACCCGGGCAGGCGGGAGTGCAAGAGACCCAGTACTTC. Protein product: CASIPGQAGVQETQYF.

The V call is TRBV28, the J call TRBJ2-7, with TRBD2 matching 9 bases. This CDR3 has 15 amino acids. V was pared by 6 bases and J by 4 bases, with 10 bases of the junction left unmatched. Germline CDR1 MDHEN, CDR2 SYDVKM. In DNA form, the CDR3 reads TGTGCCAGCAGCTCGGTGGGTAGCGGGAGTTACGAGCAGTACTTC. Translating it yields CASSSVGSGSYEQYF. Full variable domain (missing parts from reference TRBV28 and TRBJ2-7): DVKVTQSSRYLVKRTGEKVFLECVQDMDHENMFWYRQDPGLGLRLIYFSYDVKMKEKGDIPEGYSVSREKKERFSLILESASTNQTSMYLCASSSVGSGSYEQYFGPGTRLTVT.

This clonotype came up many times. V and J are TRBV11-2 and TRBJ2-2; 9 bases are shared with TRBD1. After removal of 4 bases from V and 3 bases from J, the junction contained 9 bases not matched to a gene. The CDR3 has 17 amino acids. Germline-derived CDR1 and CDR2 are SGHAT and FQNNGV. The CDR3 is CASSSTPGQGHTGELFF. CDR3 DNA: TGTGCCAGCAGCTCGACACCCGGACAGGGGCACACCGGGGAGCTGTTTTTT.

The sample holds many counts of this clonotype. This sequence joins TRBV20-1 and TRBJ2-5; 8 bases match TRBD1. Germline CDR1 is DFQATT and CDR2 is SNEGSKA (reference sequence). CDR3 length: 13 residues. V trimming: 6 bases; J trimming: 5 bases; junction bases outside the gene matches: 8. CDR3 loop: CSADLTGAETQYF. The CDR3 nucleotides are TGCAGTGCAGATCTGACAGGGGCGGAGACCCAGTACTTC.

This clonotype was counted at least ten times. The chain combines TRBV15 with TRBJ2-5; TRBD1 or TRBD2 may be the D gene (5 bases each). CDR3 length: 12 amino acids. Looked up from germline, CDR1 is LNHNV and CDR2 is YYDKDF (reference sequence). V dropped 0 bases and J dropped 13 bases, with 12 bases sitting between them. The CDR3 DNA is TGTGCCACCAGCAGAGATGAGGGGCGATGGTACTTC. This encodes CATSRDEGRWYF.

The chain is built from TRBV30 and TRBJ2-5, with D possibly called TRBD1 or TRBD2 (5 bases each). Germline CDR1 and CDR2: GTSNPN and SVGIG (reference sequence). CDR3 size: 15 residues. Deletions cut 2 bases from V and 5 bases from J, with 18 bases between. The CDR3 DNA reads TGTGCCTGGAGTCCGATGGGACCTAAATCGGAGACCCAGTACTTC. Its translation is CAWSPMGPKSETQYF.

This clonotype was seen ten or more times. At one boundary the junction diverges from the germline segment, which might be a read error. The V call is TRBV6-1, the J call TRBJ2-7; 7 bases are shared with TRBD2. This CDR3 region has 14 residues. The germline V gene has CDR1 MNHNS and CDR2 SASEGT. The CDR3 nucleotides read TGTGCCAGCAGTCAAGCGCTAGCGGACTACGAGCAGTACTTC. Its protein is CASSQALADYEQYF.

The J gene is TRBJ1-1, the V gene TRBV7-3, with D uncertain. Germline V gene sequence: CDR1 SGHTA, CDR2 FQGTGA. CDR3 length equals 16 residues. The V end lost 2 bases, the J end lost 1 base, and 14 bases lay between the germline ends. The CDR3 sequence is CASSLQSIPPNTEAFF. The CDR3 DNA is TGTGCCAGCAGCTTACAGTCTATCCCGCCGAACACTGAAGCTTTCTTT. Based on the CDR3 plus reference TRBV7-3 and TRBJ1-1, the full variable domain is GAGVSQTPSNKVTEKGKYVELRCDPISGHTALYWYRQSLGQGPEFLIYFQGTGAADDSGLPNDRFFAVRPEGSVSTLKIQRTERGDSAVYLCASSLQSIPPNTEAFFGQGTRLTVV.

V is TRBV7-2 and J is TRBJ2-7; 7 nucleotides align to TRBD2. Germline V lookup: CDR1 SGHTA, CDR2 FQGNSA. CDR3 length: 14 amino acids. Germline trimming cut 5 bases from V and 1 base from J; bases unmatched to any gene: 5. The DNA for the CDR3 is TGTGCCAGCAGCCGCCGGGGAGGGTCCTACGAGCAGTACTTC. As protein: CASSRRGGSYEQYF.

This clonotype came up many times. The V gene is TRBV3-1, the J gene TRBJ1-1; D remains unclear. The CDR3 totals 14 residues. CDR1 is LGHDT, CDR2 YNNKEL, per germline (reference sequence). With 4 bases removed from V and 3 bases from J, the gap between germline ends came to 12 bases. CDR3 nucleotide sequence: TGTGCCAGCAGCCGCGAGGTAGTTTACACTGAAGCTTTCTTT. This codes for CASSREVVYTEAFF.

This CDR3 reads CAISEIGQETQYF. The CDR3 region has the DNA TGTGCCATCAGTGAGATTGGCCAAGAGACCCAGTACTTC. This chain joins TRBV10-3 and TRBJ2-5, with D uncertain. The germline CDR1 and CDR2 sequences are ENHRY and SYGVKD. This CDR3 is 13 amino acids long. The germline V and J ends were trimmed by 2 bases and 1 base, with 5 bases remaining between them.

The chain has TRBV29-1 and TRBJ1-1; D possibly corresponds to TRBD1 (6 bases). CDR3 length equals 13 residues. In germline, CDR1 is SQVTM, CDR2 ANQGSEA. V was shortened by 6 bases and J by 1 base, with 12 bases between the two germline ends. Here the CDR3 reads CSVPGTQNTEAFF. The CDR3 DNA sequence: TGCAGCGTCCCCGGGACACAGAACACTGAAGCTTTCTTT.